The 21 T cell receptor beta chains presented below share a single source sample, sequenced in a study of cytomegalovirus exposure and HLA in healthy donors. PCR primers comprised 60 Vbeta and 13 Jbeta primers. The table came from immunoSEQ multiplex PCR; TCRdb's copy has only in-frame clones and leaves some out. The sample holds 100,000 to 150,000 clones; 83% are singletons and the top ten take roughly 20%. Sequenced material: PBMCs. The source of these receptors is a man aged 18 to 29 in good health and CMV-seropositive.

This chain links TRBV7-6 with TRBJ2-1; possibly TRBD2 for D (6 bases). This CDR3 is 14 amino acids long. Germline V gene sequence: CDR1 SGHVS, CDR2 FNYEAQ. V was cut by 5 bases and J by 4 bases, with 12 bases left in between. CDR3 coding DNA: TGTGCCAGCAGCCTGGTACGGGAGTACAATGAGCAGTTCTTC. It codes for CASSLVREYNEQFF.

This clone appeared a single time. This chain joins TRBV19 and TRBJ1-5; 8 nucleotides match TRBD1. The CDR3 sequence is 14 residues long. J was trimmed by 5 bases and V by 5 bases; bases with no gene match: 5. CDR1 and CDR2 (germline): LNHDA, SQIVND (reference sequence). CDR3 sequence: CASSHQGAHQPQHF. For the CDR3, the DNA is TGTGCCAGTAGTCATCAGGGGGCCCATCAGCCCCAGCATTTT.

J is TRBJ2-1 and V is TRBV7-9, with 11 bases lining up with TRBD2. V was clipped by 1 base and J by 0 bases; unmatched bases: 2. The CDR3 is made up of 17 amino acids. Germline V gene lookup returns CDR1 SEHNR and CDR2 FQNEAQ (reference sequence). CDR3 DNA sequence: TGTGCCAGCAGCTTAGATACTAGCGGGAGCTCCTACAATGAGCAGTTCTTC. Residues: CASSLDTSGSSYNEQFF.

The chain links TRBV7-2 to TRBJ2-3; perhaps TRBD1 as D (6 bases). The CDR3 contains 17 residues. Trimming cost V 1 base and J 2 bases, with 16 bases left between them. In germline, CDR1 is SGHTA, CDR2 FQGNSA. The CDR3 DNA sequence: TGTGCCAGCAGCTTAGAGAAGATTAGGACAGTCACAGATACGCAGTATTTT. As protein: CASSLEKIRTVTDTQYF.

The chain links TRBV4-1 to TRBJ2-3; no clear D gene. Germline values: CDR1 MGHRA, CDR2 YSYEKL. V lost 4 bases and J 5 bases, leaving 7 bases between the germline ends. The CDR3 extends over 12 amino acids. The CDR3 here is CASSPAGDTQYF. For the CDR3, the DNA is TGCGCCAGCAGCCCGGCAGGAGATACGCAGTATTTT.

The V call is TRBV19, the J call TRBJ1-2; the D is unclear. Germline assignment: CDR1 LNHDA and CDR2 SQIVND (reference sequence). The CDR3 contains 14 residues. Trimming took 1 base from V and 0 from J, leaving 6 bases between them. The CDR3 DNA sequence: TGTGCCAGTAGTATAGGGGGAGCTAACTATGGCTACACCTTC. Translation gives CASSIGGANYGYTF. The whole variable domain, filled in from reference TRBV19 and TRBJ1-2, reads DGGITQSPKYLFRKEGQNVTLSCEQNLNHDAMYWYRQDPGQGLRLIYYSQIVNDFQKGDIAEGYSVSREKKESFPLTVTSAQKNPTAFYLCASSIGGANYGYTFGSGTRLTVV.

The rearrangement links TRBV30 to TRBJ2-7; 9 bases are shared with TRBD1. This CDR3 is built from 16 residues. Per germline, CDR1 GTSNPN and CDR2 SVGIG (reference sequence). The trim removed 2 bases at V and 2 bases at J, leaving 10 bases unmatched. DNA of the CDR3: TGTGCCTGGAGTAGCTATCCGGGACAGGGAACCTACGAGCAGTACTTC. Its protein product is CAWSSYPGQGTYEQYF.

This sequence joins TRBV7-9 and TRBJ1-2; D unresolved. V lost 10 bases and J 7 bases, leaving 16 bases between the germline ends. The CDR3 spans 12 residues. Germline assignment: CDR1 SEHNR and CDR2 FQNEAQ (reference sequence). The CDR3 DNA follows: TGTGCCATCCCCACACAGTATGGTGGCTACACCTTC. This translates into CAIPTQYGGYTF.

This clone was picked up a small number of times. The chain carries TRBV5-6 and TRBJ2-7; no clear D. The V and J ends lost 0 bases and 1 base respectively, with 8 bases between them. The CDR3 extends over 14 amino acids. CDR1 and CDR2 (germline): SGHDT, YYEEEE. CDR3: CASSLGLASYEQYF. As DNA, the CDR3 is TGTGCCAGCAGCTTGGGACTCGCTTCCTACGAGCAGTACTTC.

The chain has TRBV29-1 and TRBJ2-7; 9 nucleotides agree with TRBD1. V was pared by 7 bases and J by 3 bases, with 1 base of the junction left unmatched. CDR1 is SQVTM, CDR2 ANQGSEA, per germline. The CDR3 is 11 residues long. The CDR3 nucleotides are TGCAGCGGGACAGGGGACTACGAGCAGTACTTC. Amino acid sequence: CSGTGDYEQYF.

The chain combines TRBV5-1 with TRBJ1-5, with D unresolved. The CDR3 loop spans 14 amino acids. Trimming left V 0 bases short and J 5 bases short, with 9 bases between. The germline V gene encodes CDR1 SGHRS and CDR2 YFSETQ. The CDR3 is CASSLVPEDQPQHF. As DNA, the CDR3 is TGCGCCAGCAGCTTGGTCCCGGAGGATCAGCCCCAGCATTTT.

Only a few counts were recorded for this clone. The chain employs TRBV6-5 and TRBJ1-1; D unresolved. The germline CDR1 and CDR2 sequences are MNHEY and SVGAGI. Trimming shortened V by 0 bases and J by 0 bases, and 8 bases separated the two germline ends. This CDR3 has 15 amino acids. The CDR3 loop reads CASSYSRELNTEAFF. CDR3 DNA: TGTGCCAGCAGTTACTCGAGGGAGCTGAACACTGAAGCTTTCTTT.

J is TRBJ2-1 and V is TRBV11-1, with TRBD2 matching over 8 bases. CDR3 size: 12 residues. With 7 bases clipped from V and 10 bases from J, the junction kept 6 bases outside the gene matches. The germline V gene has CDR1 SGHAT and CDR2 FQDESV (reference sequence). The chain's CDR3 is CASNPGGGEQFF. The DNA of the CDR3 is TGTGCCAGCAATCCGGGCGGGGGGGAGCAGTTCTTC.

This clone was seen more than once but under ten times. This chain joins TRBV2 and TRBJ1-1; D is unclear. The V end was cut by 1 base, the J end by 5 bases, with 8 bases between. CDR1 and CDR2 (germline): SNHLY, FYNNEI. This CDR3 is 13 amino acids long. For the CDR3, the DNA is TGTGCCAGCAGTGAAGAGAGGGATACTGAAGCTTTCTTT. Translation: CASSEERDTEAFF.

This chain links TRBV9 with TRBJ1-1; no reliable D call. CDR3 length: 15 residues. The V end was cut by 0 bases, the J end by 4 bases, with 13 bases between. CDR1 is SGDLS and CDR2 is YYNGEE in the germline V gene. DNA of the CDR3: TGTGCCAGCAGCGTAGAACCGGCCGGCGGCACTGAAGCTTTCTTT. Protein: CASSVEPAGGTEAFF. The full variable domain, in which reference TRBV9 and TRBJ1-1 provide the parts outside the CDR3, is DSGVTQTPKHLITATGQRVTLRCSPRSGDLSVYWYQQSLDQGLQFLIQYYNGEERAKGNILERFSAQQFPDLHSELNLSSLELGDSALYFCASSVEPAGGTEAFFGQGTRLTVV.

V usage is TRBV30 and J usage is TRBJ1-1; D perhaps matches TRBD1 (5 bases). Germline CDR1 GTSNPN, CDR2 SVGIG (reference sequence). The CDR3 runs to 14 residues. Trimming shortened V by 3 bases and J by 4 bases, and 15 bases separated the two germline ends. The CDR3 reads CAWRKDIASTEAFF. In DNA, the CDR3 is TGTGCCTGGAGAAAGGACATCGCGAGCACTGAAGCTTTCTTT. Full variable domain (outside the CDR3, taken from reference TRBV30 and TRBJ1-1): SQTIHQWPATLVQPVGSPLSLECTVEGTSNPNLYWYRQAAGRGLQLLFYSVGIGQISSEVPQNLSASRPQDRQFILSSKKLLLSDSGFYLCAWRKDIASTEAFFGQGTRLTVV.

The chain is built from TRBV27 and TRBJ1-6, with no clear D. Trimming stripped 7 bases from V and 3 bases from J, with 10 bases between. Germline CDR1 and CDR2: MNHEY and SMNVEV (reference sequence). CDR3 length equals 14 residues. In DNA, the CDR3 is TGTGCCAGCATGCCGGGGAACTATAATTCACCCCTCCACTTT. Encoded protein: CASMPGNYNSPLHF.

The sample holds a few counts of this clone. V usage is TRBV4-1 and J usage is TRBJ2-2; D unresolved. The germline V and J ends were trimmed by 4 bases and 8 bases, with 11 bases remaining between them. This CDR3 has 13 amino acids. Germline V CDR1 and CDR2: MGHRA, YSYEKL. The CDR3 protein is CASSPNQAGELFF. The CDR3 bases are TGCGCCAGCAGCCCCAACCAGGCGGGGGAGCTGTTTTTT.

This chain links TRBV4-1 with TRBJ1-2, with D unresolved. V was clipped by 0 bases and J by 4 bases, with 12 bases between them. The CDR3 is made up of 15 amino acids. Germline assignment: CDR1 MGHRA and CDR2 YSYEKL. The chain's CDR3 is CASSQEGVQLYGYTF. The CDR3 DNA reads TGCGCCAGCAGCCAAGAAGGTGTACAGCTCTATGGCTACACCTTC.

The J gene is TRBJ1-2, the V gene TRBV11-1; 7 positions agree with TRBD1. V dropped 5 bases and J dropped 5; count of bases not matched to a gene: 5. This CDR3 is built from 13 residues. CDR1 and CDR2 from the germline V gene are SGHAT and FQDESV (reference sequence). The CDR3 coding sequence is TGTGCCAGCAGCCCCTCAGGGGGATATGGCTACACCTTC. It translates to CASSPSGGYGYTF.

This chain uses TRBV7-6 with TRBJ2-1; D ambiguous. The V and J ends lost 5 bases and 0 bases respectively, with 17 bases between them. Germline CDR1 and CDR2: SGHVS and FNYEAQ. The CDR3 has 17 amino acids. The CDR3 nucleotides read TGTGCCAGCAGCCCCCTAGTGCCCTTGATCTCCTACAATGAGCAGTTCTTC. Translation: CASSPLVPLISYNEQFF.